These 19 T cell receptor beta chains were all obtained from the same sample, sequenced in a study of control samples from healthy donors and cancer patients. Clones were read by immunoSEQ multiplex PCR, and TCRdb kept only the in-frame ones, dropping some. Among 50,000 to 65,000 clones, 90% were seen once, and the ten largest hold 1% to 1.5%. Input material: PBMCs. The receptors stem from a woman between 50 and 59 years old with colorectal cancer.

This chain uses TRBV10-2 with TRBJ2-1; 13 nucleotides align to TRBD2. The germline gives CDR1 WSHSY, CDR2 SAAADI. With 10 bases clipped from V and 4 bases from J, the junction kept 4 bases outside the gene matches. The CDR3 has 14 amino acids. CDR3 residues: CATLGLAGYNEQFF. The CDR3 DNA sequence: TGCGCCACCCTGGGACTAGCGGGATACAATGAGCAGTTCTTC.

The chain employs TRBV28 and TRBJ1-4; 8 nucleotides line up with TRBD1. The CDR3 runs to 15 residues. V was pared by 5 bases and J by 5 bases, with 7 bases of the junction left unmatched. CDR1 is MDHEN and CDR2 is SYDVKM in the germline V gene. The CDR3: CASSPPTGVNEKLFF. CDR3 in DNA: TGTGCCAGCAGTCCACCGACAGGGGTAAATGAAAAACTGTTTTTT.

The chain joins TRBV5-4 to TRBJ1-2; no clear D gene. The CDR3 length is 14 residues. The germline gives CDR1 SGHNT, CDR2 YYREEE (reference sequence). The germline V and J ends were trimmed by 4 bases and 3 bases, with 13 bases remaining between them. CDR3 DNA sequence: TGTGCCAGCAGCCCTCGATCATCTTACTATGGCTACACCTTC. It translates to CASSPRSSYYGYTF.

The chain links TRBV2 to TRBJ2-5, with D perhaps given as TRBD1 or TRBD2 (5 bases each). The length of the CDR3 is 14 residues. CDR1 is SNHLY, CDR2 FYNNEI, per germline. The V gene lost 8 bases and the J gene lost 6 bases, with 19 bases spanning the gap. The CDR3 DNA sequence: TGTGCCAGCCAGGGCCTTTCGAGGGCGAAGACCCAGTACTTC. It translates to CASQGLSRAKTQYF.

This rearrangement joins TRBV6-5 to TRBJ1-2; D ambiguous. Trimming pared 2 bases from V and 8 bases from J, leaving 12 bases between. Germline V CDR1 and CDR2: MNHEY, SVGAGI. The CDR3 has 13 residues. CDR3 amino acids: CASSYRQGTGYTF. In DNA form, the CDR3 reads TGTGCCAGCAGTTACCGCCAAGGAACGGGCTACACCTTC.

The V call is TRBV21-1, the J call TRBJ2-3; the table's D call, TRBD2, has no DNA check behind it. TRBV21-1 is flagged as a pseudogene. The CDR3 loop spans 22 amino acids. The CDR3 coding sequence is TGTGCCAGCAGCTATCAGCATAAGACTAGCGGGAGGGCCGCATACGGACTCCATACGCAGTATTTT. Translated, it gives CASSYQHKTSGRAAYGLHTQYF.

The chain employs TRBV2 and TRBJ1-2; 9 nucleotides align to TRBD1. The J segment lost 4 bases and the V segment lost 6 bases, leaving 3 bases of the junction unmatched. This CDR3 has 13 amino acids. From germline, CDR1 is SNHLY and CDR2 FYNNEI. The CDR3 bases are TGTGCCAGCAGCCGGGACAGGGTCTATGGCTACACCTTC. As protein: CASSRDRVYGYTF.

The chain carries TRBV9 and TRBJ2-2; no firm D call. The V end was cut by 0 bases, the J end by 3 bases, with 6 bases between. CDR1 and CDR2 from the germline V gene are SGDLS and YYNGEE. The length of the CDR3 is 14 residues. The CDR3 sequence: CASSVDRYTGELFF. CDR3 DNA sequence: TGTGCCAGCAGCGTAGACCGGTACACCGGGGAGCTGTTTTTT.

The CDR3 loop is CARAGIGEDTQYF. Written as DNA, the CDR3 is TGTGCCCGGGCGGGGATTGGCGAGGATACGCAGTATTTT. This rearrangement joins TRBV30 to TRBJ2-3; tentatively, D is TRBD2 (6 bases). V was cut by 8 bases and J by 6 bases, with 18 bases left in between. Germline CDR1 GTSNPN, CDR2 SVGIG (reference sequence). This CDR3 comprises 13 residues.

The gene calls are TRBV20-1 and TRBJ2-3; D unresolved. With 4 bases removed from V and 6 bases from J, the gap between germline ends came to 8 bases. Germline V gene lookup returns CDR1 DFQATT and CDR2 SNEGSKA (reference sequence). The CDR3 is 11 amino acids. The CDR3 DNA sequence: TGCAGTGCTAAAGTATCGGATACGCAGTATTTT. It encodes CSAKVSDTQYF.

The CDR3 nucleotides read TGTGCCAGCCAGGGGAGTGTATTAACGCCCCAGCATTTT. Protein: CASQGSVLTPQHF. The chain links TRBV6-5 to TRBJ1-5; a weak D match, TRBD1 (6 bases). Germline values: CDR1 MNHEY, CDR2 SVGAGI. Trimming shortened V by 8 bases and J by 9 bases, and 17 bases separated the two germline ends. The CDR3 is made up of 13 amino acids.

This chain joins TRBV13 and TRBJ2-7; D tentatively fits TRBD1 or TRBD2 (6 bases each). V lost 8 bases and J 0 bases, leaving 14 bases between the germline ends. The CDR3 contains 14 residues. Germline V gives CDR1 PRHDT, CDR2 FYEKMQ (reference sequence). The CDR3 DNA reads TGTGCCAGCGCGGGACACCGGCTCTCCTACGAGCAGTACTTC. Amino acids: CASAGHRLSYEQYF. Filled out from reference TRBV13 and TRBJ2-7, the complete variable domain reads AAGVIQSPRHLIKEKRETATLKCYPIPRHDTVYWYQQGPGQDPQFLISFYEKMQSDKGSIPDRFSAQQFSDYHSELNMSSLELGDSALYFCASAGHRLSYEQYFGPGTRLTVT.

This clone was seen more than once but under ten times. The chain combines TRBV2 with TRBJ2-7, with TRBD2 identical over 8 bases. The germline gives CDR1 SNHLY, CDR2 FYNNEI. V lost 8 bases, J lost 6 bases, and 15 bases stayed unmatched. There are 15 residues in the CDR3. The CDR3 sequence is CASRGSGGPRAEQYF. Written as DNA, the CDR3 is TGTGCCAGCCGAGGGAGCGGGGGACCGAGGGCCGAGCAGTACTTC.

The chain uses TRBV19 and TRBJ1-4; the match to TRBD1 covers 7 bases. Germline V gives CDR1 LNHDA, CDR2 SQIVND (reference sequence). The ends lost 6 bases at V and 4 bases at J; junction bases unmatched: 11. The CDR3 covers 16 residues. CDR3 loop: CASSQRQGINNEKLFF. DNA for the CDR3: TGTGCCAGTAGCCAGAGACAGGGCATTAATAATGAAAAACTGTTTTTT.

V gene TRBV9 combines with J gene TRBJ1-3, with D possibly matching TRBD1 (5 bases). V lost 3 bases to trimming and J lost 1 base, with 14 bases between them. The CDR3 loop spans 16 amino acids. Germline V CDR1 and CDR2: SGDLS, YYNGEE. The CDR3 nucleotides read TGTGCCAGCAGCGCCGCATCCAGGGTGTCTGGAAACACCATATATTTT. This sequence encodes CASSAASRVSGNTIYF.

In nucleotides, the CDR3 is TGTGCCAGCAGCTTAGCCCGAGTAGCGGGAGACCGATACGAGCAGTACTTC. Translation: CASSLARVAGDRYEQYF. V usage is TRBV7-2 and J usage is TRBJ2-7; 9 bases are a match to TRBD2. Trimming took 0 bases from V and 4 from J; bases not matched to a gene: 10. Germline lookup yields CDR1 SGHTA and CDR2 FQGNSA. The CDR3 contains 17 residues.

The rearrangement links TRBV30 to TRBJ1-5; no firm D call. The CDR3 consists of 12 residues. V lost 0 bases to trimming and J lost 11 bases, with 11 bases between them. The germline CDR1 and CDR2 sequences are GTSNPN and SVGIG (reference sequence). The CDR3 DNA reads as TGTGCCTGGAGTGTGTCTGACGGGGCCCAGCATTTT. It encodes CAWSVSDGAQHF. Looking up the rest from reference TRBV30 and TRBJ1-5 gives the full variable domain: SQTIHQWPATLVQPVGSPLSLECTVEGTSNPNLYWYRQAAGRGLQLLFYSVGIGQISSEVPQNLSASRPQDRQFILSSKKLLLSDSGFYLCAWSVSDGAQHFGDGTRLSIL.

The chain recombines TRBV6-5 with TRBJ1-2; the match to TRBD1 covers 7 bases. The trim removed 4 bases at V and 7 bases at J, leaving 6 bases unmatched. CDR3 length: 13 residues. In germline, CDR1 is MNHEY, CDR2 SVGAGI. The CDR3 sequence is CASSFSRDSGYTF. The CDR3 DNA is TGTGCCAGCAGTTTCTCCCGGGACAGTGGCTACACCTTC.

This chain joins TRBV12-3 or TRBV12-4 and TRBJ1-2, with a tentative D call TRBD1 (5 bases). The length of the CDR3 is 13 residues. V was trimmed by 7 bases and J by 7 bases, leaving 16 bases between them. CDR3 sequence reads: CASTRTREGGYTF. The CDR3 DNA is TGTGCCAGCACACGGACACGAGAGGGTGGCTACACCTTC.